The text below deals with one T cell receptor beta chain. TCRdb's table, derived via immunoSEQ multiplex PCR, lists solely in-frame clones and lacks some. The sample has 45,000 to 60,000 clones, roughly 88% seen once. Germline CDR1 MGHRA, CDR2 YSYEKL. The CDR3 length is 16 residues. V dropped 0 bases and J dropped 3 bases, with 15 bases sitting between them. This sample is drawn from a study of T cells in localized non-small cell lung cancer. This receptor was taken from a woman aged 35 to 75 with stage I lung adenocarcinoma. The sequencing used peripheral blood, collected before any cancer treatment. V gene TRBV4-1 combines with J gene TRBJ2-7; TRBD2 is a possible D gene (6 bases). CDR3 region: CASSQDRAGSYYEQYF. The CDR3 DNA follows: TGCGCCAGCAGCCAAGACCGTGCGGGGTCCTACTACGAGCAGTACTTC.